The clone carrying this TCR beta chain was found a few times. Its specificity is unknown. Profiling relied on immunoSEQ multiplex PCR, and the TCRdb table lists in-frame clones only, not all of them. The data hold about 6,000 clones, with roughly 74% observed a single time. Total pancreatectomy with islet autotransplantation was the source of the chronic pancreatitis pancreas tissue. The data were obtained in a study of immune characteristics of hereditary and idiopathic chronic pancreatitis. The ends were cut back, 2 bases at V and 1 base at J, with 11 bases in the middle. Germline assignment: CDR1 MNHEY and CDR2 SMNVEV (reference sequence). CDR3 length equals 15 residues. Points from the study as a whole: Samples were taken only at TPIAT; differing disease duration may matter.

The sample was pancreas tissue with hereditary chronic pancreatitis. The gene calls are TRBV27 and TRBJ1-1; D possibly corresponds to TRBD1 (5 bases). The receptor was isolated from a human donor with chronic pancreatitis. CDR3 DNA: TGTGCCAGCAGTTTAGCCTGGGGGTCGAACACTGAAGCTTTCTTT. Its protein product is CASSLAWGSNTEAFF.